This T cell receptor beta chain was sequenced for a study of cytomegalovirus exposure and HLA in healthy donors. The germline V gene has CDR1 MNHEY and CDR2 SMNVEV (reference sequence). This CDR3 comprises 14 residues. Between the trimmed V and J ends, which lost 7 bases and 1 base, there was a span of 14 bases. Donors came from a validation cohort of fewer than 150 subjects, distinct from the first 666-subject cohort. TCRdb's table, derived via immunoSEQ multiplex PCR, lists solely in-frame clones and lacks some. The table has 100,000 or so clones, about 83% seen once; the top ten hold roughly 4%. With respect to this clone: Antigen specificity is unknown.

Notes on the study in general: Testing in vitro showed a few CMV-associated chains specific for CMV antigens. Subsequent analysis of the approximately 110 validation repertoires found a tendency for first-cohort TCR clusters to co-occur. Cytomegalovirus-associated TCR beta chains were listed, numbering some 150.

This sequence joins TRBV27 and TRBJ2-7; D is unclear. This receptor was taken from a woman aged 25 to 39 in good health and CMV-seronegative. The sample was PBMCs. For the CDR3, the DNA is TGTGCCAGCATGCCAGATCGTGTGTCCTACGAGCAGTACTTC. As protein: CASMPDRVSYEQYF.